This is a list of T cell receptor beta chains from one sample in a study of blood T cell repertoires in COVID-19. The data were produced by immunoSEQ multiplex PCR, yet TCRdb's version contains in-frame clones alone and is incomplete. This sample has approximately 92,000 clones, with 70% to 90% found just once. Material for sequencing was peripheral blood. Receptor source: a man between 60 and 75 years old with acute or convalescent COVID-19. Both conserved end residues are part of each CDR3. Fields, in order: CDR3 length, D gene, J gene, clone size, V gene, CDR3 protein, CDR3 DNA. The D gene is left open where the match is weak. Clone sizes are given selectively: once, few, many, or a class where the clone is expanded.

13 NA TRBJ1-3 NA TRBV19 CASSERRANTIYF TGTGCCAGTAGTGAGAGGAGGGCAAACACCATATATTTT
16 TRBD2 TRBJ2-1 NA TRBV7-2 CASSLGPERDFNEQFF TGTGCCAGCAGCTTAGGTCCGGAGCGGGACTTCAATGAGCAGTTCTTC
14 TRBD1 TRBJ1-2 NA TRBV19 CASSIRDSRYGYTF TGTGCCAGTAGTATTCGGGACAGCCGCTATGGCTACACCTTC
13 TRBD1 TRBJ1-5 once TRBV29-1 CSASTGFNQPQHF TGCAGCGCTTCGACAGGGTTCAATCAGCCCCAGCATTTT
16 TRBD1 TRBJ2-3 NA TRBV11-2 CASSMTGGSFTDTQYF TGTGCCAGCAGCATGACAGGGGGCTCTTTCACAGATACGCAGTATTTT
17 TRBD1 TRBJ2-1 NA TRBV6-2/TRBV6-3 CASSLQQDRVSYNEQFF TGTGCCAGCAGTCTACAACAGGACAGGGTCTCCTACAATGAGCAGTTCTTC
17 NA TRBJ2-3 few TRBV5-5 CASSSQALRGSTDTQYF TGTGCCAGCAGCTCCCAGGCCCTTCGGGGGAGCACAGATACGCAGTATTTT
14 NA TRBJ2-7 NA TRBV5-5 CASSFEWSSYEQYF TGTGCCAGCAGCTTTGAGTGGTCGTCCTACGAGCAGTACTTC
14 NA TRBJ1-2 once TRBV11-3 CASSLGSGNYGYTF TGTGCCAGCAGCTTAGGTAGCGGGAACTATGGCTACACCTTC
15 TRBD1 TRBJ2-1 many TRBV5-1 CASSHGQGPRNEQFF TGCGCCAGCAGCCACGGACAGGGTCCGAGGAATGAGCAGTTCTTC
16 TRBD2 TRBJ2-5 NA TRBV4-2 CASSPSASGGRETQYF TGTGCCAGCAGCCCCTCGGCTAGCGGGGGGAGAGAGACCCAGTACTTC
13 NA TRBJ2-1 NA TRBV2 CASVRDGGNEQFF TGTGCCAGCGTGAGGGACGGAGGGAATGAGCAGTTCTTC
15 NA TRBJ2-1 medium-sized TRBV14 CASSQASAGGYEQFF TGTGCCAGCAGCCAAGCTAGCGCTGGGGGATATGAGCAGTTCTTC
14 TRBD2 TRBJ2-1 NA TRBV11-3 CASSYSGLANEQFF TGTGCCAGCAGCTACTCGGGACTAGCAAATGAGCAGTTCTTC
15 TRBD2 TRBJ2-1 once TRBV30 CAWSVLAGGPNEQFF TGTGCCTGGAGTGTACTAGCGGGGGGGCCTAATGAGCAGTTCTTC
17 NA TRBJ2-7 NA TRBV5-1 CASSLGQPSSALYEQYF TGCGCCAGCAGCTTGGGACAGCCTTCCTCGGCCCTCTACGAGCAGTACTTC
17 TRBD1 TRBJ2-7 NA TRBV19 CASSIDGPGQGLDEQYF TGTGCCAGTAGTATAGATGGGCCGGGACAGGGGCTCGACGAGCAGTACTTC
13 NA TRBJ1-1 NA TRBV7-9 CASSSPVGGNAFF TGTGCCAGCAGCTCTCCGGTGGGGGGGAACGCTTTCTTT
14 TRBD2 TRBJ2-1 few TRBV24-1 CATSEGLALDEQFF TGTGCCACCAGTGAGGGACTAGCACTCGATGAGCAGTTCTTC
14 NA TRBJ1-3 few TRBV2 CASRTDISGNTIYF TGTGCCAGCAGAACGGACATCTCTGGAAACACCATATATTTT
11 NA TRBJ1-2 NA TRBV11-2 CASSVRGGYTF TGTGCCAGCAGCGTTAGGGGAGGCTACACCTTC
12 NA TRBJ1-2 NA TRBV19 CASSIQKYGYTF TGTGCCAGTAGTATACAGAAGTATGGCTACACCTTC
15 NA TRBJ1-3 NA TRBV10-1 CASSDSAVSGNTIYF TGCGCCAGCAGTGATTCGGCGGTGTCTGGAAACACCATATATTTT
14 NA TRBJ2-3 NA TRBV5-1 CASSPGTATDTQYF TGCGCCAGCAGCCCGGGGACTGCCACAGATACGCAGTATTTT
11 NA TRBJ1-2 NA TRBV9 CASSVDRYYTF TGTGCCAGCAGCGTAGATCGGTACTACACCTTC
15 NA TRBJ2-7 NA TRBV6-5 CASSYSYGQLYEQYF TGTGCCAGCAGTTACTCCTACGGACAGCTCTACGAGCAGTACTTC
15 TRBD1 TRBJ2-2 NA TRBV5-4 CASSLAGGGNGELFF TGTGCCAGCAGCTTGGCAGGGGGCGGAAACGGGGAGCTGTTTTTT
14 NA TRBJ2-2 NA TRBV6-5 CASRGPRNTGELFF TGTGCCAGCAGGGGGCCCAGGAACACCGGGGAGCTGTTTTTT
17 NA TRBJ2-2 NA TRBV7-9 CASPPSVMGAVTGELFF TGTGCCAGCCCCCCAAGCGTTATGGGGGCTGTCACCGGGGAGCTGTTTTTT
13 TRBD1 TRBJ2-7 NA TRBV9 CASSVGQRYEQYF TGTGCCAGCAGCGTGGGACAGCGCTACGAGCAGTACTTC
16 TRBD1 TRBJ2-5 NA TRBV5-4 CASSPGRTGFQETQYF TGTGCCAGCAGCCCAGGAAGGACAGGGTTCCAAGAGACCCAGTACTTC
15 TRBD2 TRBJ2-1 NA TRBV29-1 CSVPGGSSSYNEQFF TGCAGCGTTCCGGGGGGGTCTAGCTCCTACAATGAGCAGTTCTTC
15 TRBD1 TRBJ1-1 NA TRBV27 CASSFRTGGNTEAFF TGTGCCAGCAGTTTCAGGACAGGGGGAAACACTGAAGCTTTCTTT
14 NA TRBJ2-2 few TRBV3-1/TRBV3-2 CASSQAPDTGELFF TGTGCCAGCAGCCAAGCCCCCGACACCGGGGAGCTGTTTTTT
16 TRBD2 TRBJ2-7 NA TRBV4-1 CASSQDPSGGAHEQYF TGCGCCAGCAGCCAAGACCCTAGCGGGGGGGCCCACGAGCAGTACTTC
13 NA TRBJ1-1 NA TRBV7-9 CASSLVGEAEAFF TGTGCCAGCAGCTTAGTAGGGGAGGCTGAAGCTTTCTTT
14 TRBD1 TRBJ1-1 few TRBV29-1 CSDTGGVFHTEAFF TGCAGCGATACAGGGGGCGTTTTTCACACTGAAGCTTTCTTT
14 NA TRBJ2-7 few TRBV7-9 CASSSGQATYEQYF TGTGCCAGCAGCTCCGGACAAGCCACCTACGAGCAGTACTTC
12 NA TRBJ1-2 NA TRBV30 CASEGGDYGYTF TGTGCCTCCGAAGGGGGGGATTATGGCTACACCTTC
14 NA TRBJ2-7 once TRBV11-3 CASSSGVRAYEQYF TGTGCCAGCAGCTCGGGGGTCAGAGCCTACGAGCAGTACTTC
15 TRBD2 TRBJ2-1 NA TRBV6-5 CASSYLAGDRNEQFF TGTGCCAGCAGTTACTTAGCGGGAGATCGAAATGAGCAGTTCTTC
15 NA TRBJ1-5 NA TRBV12-2 CASRQGQYSNQPQHF TGTGCAAGTCGCCAAGGACAGTATAGCAATCAGCCCCAGCATTTT
15 NA TRBJ1-5 NA TRBV7-2 CASSLLTGGDQPQHF TGTGCCAGCAGCTTACTTACGGGGGGGGATCAGCCCCAGCATTTT
16 TRBD1 TRBJ1-2 NA TRBV6-5 CASSYDPGQGIYGYTF TGTGCCAGCAGTTACGATCCGGGACAGGGGATCTATGGCTACACCTTC
15 TRBD1 TRBJ1-5 few TRBV6-5 CASSSRTGGNQPQHF TGTGCCAGCAGTTCGAGGACAGGGGGCAATCAGCCCCAGCATTTT
13 NA TRBJ1-4 NA TRBV19 CASLPGTREKLFF TGTGCCAGTCTACCGGGGACACGCGAAAAACTGTTTTTT
16 NA TRBJ1-1 NA TRBV5-4 CASSRDGAARRTEAFF TGTGCCAGCAGTCGAGATGGGGCGGCGCGACGGACTGAAGCTTTCTTT
14 NA TRBJ1-1 NA TRBV5-1 CASSLMGGQDGAFF TGCGCCAGCAGCCTGATGGGGGGGCAGGATGGGGCTTTCTTT
17 TRBD1 TRBJ1-5 NA TRBV24-1 CATSATDRGSSNQPQHF TGTGCCACCAGTGCGACCGACAGGGGGAGTAGCAATCAGCCCCAGCATTTT
15 TRBD1 TRBJ2-1 NA TRBV5-1 CASRMGTESYNEQFF TGCGCCAGCCGAATGGGGACAGAGAGCTACAATGAGCAGTTCTTC
13 NA TRBJ1-5 NA TRBV7-2 CASSFQGNQPQHF TGTGCCAGCAGCTTCCAGGGCAATCAGCCCCAGCATTTT
12 NA TRBJ1-1 NA TRBV6-2/TRBV6-3 CASSHRGIEAFF TGTGCCAGCAGTCATAGGGGGATTGAAGCTTTCTTT
14 NA TRBJ1-6 NA TRBV3-1/TRBV3-2 CASSLRIQGSPLHF TGTGCCAGCAGCCTTCGGATACAGGGTTCACCCCTCCACTTT